This TCR beta chain was obtained from a study of spatial heterogeneity in lung cancer. Looking at the study overall: A consistent excess of beta-chain over alpha-chain sequences was detected. Overall study findings and caveats: Intratumoral expanded alpha and beta TCR counts were found to track tumor mutation counts. Among tumor T cells, estimated coverage was roughly 7.4% for alpha chains and roughly 14% for beta chains.

Germline lookup yields CDR1 SQVTM and CDR2 ANQGSEA. There are 13 residues in the CDR3. Trimming pared 3 bases from V and 9 bases from J, leaving 15 bases between. This sample's time point: sample taken at primary tumor resection. The input material, whole RNA from tumor, nontumor lung or frozen PBMC, was sequenced unsorted. Individually, TCR cDNA molecules were each labelled with a unique molecular identifier. TCRdb passed the 5' RACE reads through MiXCR, listing each CDR3 protein once. The table lists around 19,000 distinct CDR3 sequences, approximately 15% of them singletons. This clonotype has more than one count but fewer than ten. The antigen is unknown.

The V gene is TRBV29-1, the J gene TRBJ2-1; possible D gene TRBD2, 7 bases. This TCR derives from a female donor with early-stage non-small cell lung cancer. The sample was lung tumor tissue, taken at surgery. In DNA, the CDR3 is TGCAGCGTTGAGCAGGGGAGGGGGACTGAGCAGTTCTTC. This translates into CSVEQGRGTEQFF.